This T cell receptor beta chain originates from a study of beta chain features in type 1 diabetes. The study, taken as a whole, reports: Moderately but significantly shorter TCRB CDR3s were found in Type 1 diabetes patients in all four CD4+ subsets. Whether TCRB rearrangement is influenced by HLA type was left unresolved in this analysis. Insertion counts at VDJ junctions were lower in type 1 diabetes patients, who also showed more deletions there.

Worth noting for this clone: Its specificity is not known.

The sequenced template was cDNA made from the entire isolated RNA. Each sample of naive, central memory or regulatory T cells had, on average, approximately 3.5 million reads. Only in-frame clones appear in the TCRdb table, and some are missing; sequencing was by immunoSEQ multiplex PCR. The table records under 400,000 clones, roughly 12% of them present only once. The sequence derives from a woman between 18 and 30 years old with type 1 diabetes. The sequencing sample was made of naive CD4+ T cells from blood.

The CDR3 nucleotides are TGTGCCAGCACCCCCCGAGGCCCGGGACAGGGAATCTACGAGCAGTACTTC. It translates to CASTPRGPGQGIYEQYF. V and J are TRBV7-2 and TRBJ2-7, with 9 bases that match TRBD1. This CDR3 comprises 17 residues. V lost 7 bases, J lost 3 bases, and 16 bases stayed unmatched. Germline V gene lookup returns CDR1 SGHTA and CDR2 FQGNSA.